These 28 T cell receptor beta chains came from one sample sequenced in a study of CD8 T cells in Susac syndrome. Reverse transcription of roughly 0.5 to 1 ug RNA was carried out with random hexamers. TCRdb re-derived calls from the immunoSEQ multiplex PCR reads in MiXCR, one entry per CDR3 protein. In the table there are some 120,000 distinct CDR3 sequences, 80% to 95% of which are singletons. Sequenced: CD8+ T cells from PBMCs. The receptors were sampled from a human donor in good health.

DNA for the CDR3: TGCGCCAGCAGCTTGGCCGAGGCGGGGCGCTTAGATACGCAGTATTTT. Encoded protein: CASSLAEAGRLDTQYF. V usage is TRBV5-1 and J usage is TRBJ2-3, with D possibly TRBD2 on 6 matching bases. This CDR3 has 16 residues. Trimming left V 0 bases short and J 5 bases short, with 16 bases between. The germline V gene encodes CDR1 SGHRS and CDR2 YFSETQ.

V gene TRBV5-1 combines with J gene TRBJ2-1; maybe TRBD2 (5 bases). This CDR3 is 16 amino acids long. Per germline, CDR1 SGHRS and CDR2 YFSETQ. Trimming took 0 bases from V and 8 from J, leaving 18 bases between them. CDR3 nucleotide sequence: TGCGCCAGCAGCTTGGGGGCCCCTCGGGTCGGGGATGAGCAGTTCTTC. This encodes CASSLGAPRVGDEQFF.

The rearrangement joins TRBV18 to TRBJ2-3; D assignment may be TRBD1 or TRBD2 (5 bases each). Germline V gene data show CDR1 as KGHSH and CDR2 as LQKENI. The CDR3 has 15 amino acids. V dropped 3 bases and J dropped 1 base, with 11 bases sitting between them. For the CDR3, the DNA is TGTGCCAGCTCACCCGAGGGGTCGGGCACAGATACGCAGTATTTT. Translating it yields CASSPEGSGTDTQYF.

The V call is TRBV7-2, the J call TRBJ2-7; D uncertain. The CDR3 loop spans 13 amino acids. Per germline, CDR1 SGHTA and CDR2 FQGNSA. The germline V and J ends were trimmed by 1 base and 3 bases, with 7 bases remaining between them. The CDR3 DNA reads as TGTGCCAGCAGCTTAGGCACAAACTACGAGCAGTACTTC. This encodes CASSLGTNYEQYF.

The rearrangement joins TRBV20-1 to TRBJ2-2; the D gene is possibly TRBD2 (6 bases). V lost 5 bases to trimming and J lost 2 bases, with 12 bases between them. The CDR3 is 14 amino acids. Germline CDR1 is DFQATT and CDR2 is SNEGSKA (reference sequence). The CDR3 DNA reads TGCAGTGCTTGGGGGGACGGAAACACCGGGGAGCTGTTTTTT. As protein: CSAWGDGNTGELFF.

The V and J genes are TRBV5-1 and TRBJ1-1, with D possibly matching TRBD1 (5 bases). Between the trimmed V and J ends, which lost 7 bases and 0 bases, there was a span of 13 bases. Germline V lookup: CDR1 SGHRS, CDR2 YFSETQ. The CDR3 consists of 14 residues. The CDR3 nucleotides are TGCGCCAGCCAGGATCAGGGAATGAACACTGAAGCTTTCTTT. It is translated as CASQDQGMNTEAFF.

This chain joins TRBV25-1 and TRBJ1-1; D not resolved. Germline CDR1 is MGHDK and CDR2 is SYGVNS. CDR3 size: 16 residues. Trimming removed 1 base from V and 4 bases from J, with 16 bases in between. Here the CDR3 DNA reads TGTGCCAGCAGTGAATCAACGAGGCGGGAAGGCACTGAAGCTTTCTTT. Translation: CASSESTRREGTEAFF.

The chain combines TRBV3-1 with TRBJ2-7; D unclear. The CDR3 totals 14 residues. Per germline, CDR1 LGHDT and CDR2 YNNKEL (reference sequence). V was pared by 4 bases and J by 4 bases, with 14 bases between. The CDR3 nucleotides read TGTGCCAGCAGCCCGGATGTAGCTAGATACGAGCAGTACTTC. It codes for CASSPDVARYEQYF.

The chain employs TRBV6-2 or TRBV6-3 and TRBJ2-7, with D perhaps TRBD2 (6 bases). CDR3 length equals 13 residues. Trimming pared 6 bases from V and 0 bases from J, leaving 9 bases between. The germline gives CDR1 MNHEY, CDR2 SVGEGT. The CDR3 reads CASRNSGSYEQYF. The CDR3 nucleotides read TGTGCCAGCAGAAATAGCGGCTCCTACGAGCAGTACTTC.

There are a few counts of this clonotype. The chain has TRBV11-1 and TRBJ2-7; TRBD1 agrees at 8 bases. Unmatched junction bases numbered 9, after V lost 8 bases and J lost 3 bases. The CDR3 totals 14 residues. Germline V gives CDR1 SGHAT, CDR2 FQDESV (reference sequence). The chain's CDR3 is CASGRYRGDYEQYF. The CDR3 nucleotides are TGTGCCAGCGGTAGGTACAGGGGGGACTACGAGCAGTACTTC. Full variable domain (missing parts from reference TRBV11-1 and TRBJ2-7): EAEVAQSPRYKITEKSQAVAFWCDPISGHATLYWYRQILGQGPELLVQFQDESVVDDSQLPKDRFSAERLKGVDSTLKIQPAELGDSAMYLCASGRYRGDYEQYFGPGTRLTVT.

In DNA form, the CDR3 reads TGTGCCAGCAGCTTAGACTCAGTTAAGCAGTACTTC. Translating it yields CASSLDSVKQYF. The chain joins TRBV7-9 to TRBJ2-7; D gene ambiguous. The V gene lost 1 base and the J gene lost 8 bases, with 9 bases spanning the gap. The CDR3 loop spans 12 amino acids. CDR1 SEHNR and CDR2 FQNEAQ come from the germline V gene (reference sequence).

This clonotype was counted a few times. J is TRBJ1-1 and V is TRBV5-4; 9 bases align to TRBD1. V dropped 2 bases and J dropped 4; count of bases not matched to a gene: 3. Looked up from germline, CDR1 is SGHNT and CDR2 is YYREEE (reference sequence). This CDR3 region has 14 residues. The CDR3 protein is CASSFRDRVTEAFF. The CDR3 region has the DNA TGTGCCAGCAGCTTCCGGGACAGGGTCACTGAAGCTTTCTTT.

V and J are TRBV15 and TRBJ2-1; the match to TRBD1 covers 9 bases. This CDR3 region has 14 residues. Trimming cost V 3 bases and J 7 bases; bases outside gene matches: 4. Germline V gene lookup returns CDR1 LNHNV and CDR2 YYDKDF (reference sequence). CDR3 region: CATSSGTGINEQFF. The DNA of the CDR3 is TGTGCCACCAGCAGTGGGACAGGGATAAATGAGCAGTTCTTC. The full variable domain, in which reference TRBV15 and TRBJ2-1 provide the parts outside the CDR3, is DAMVIQNPRYQVTQFGKPVTLSCSQTLNHNVMYWYQQKSSQAPKLLFHYYDKDFNNEADTPDNFQSRRPNTSFCFLDIRSPGLGDTAMYLCATSSGTGINEQFFGPGTRLTVL.

In DNA, the CDR3 is TGTGCCAGCTCTCCCGGACAGGCGAATCAGCCCCAGCATTTT. Protein: CASSPGQANQPQHF. The chain is built from TRBV18 and TRBJ1-5, with TRBD1 matching 7 bases. V dropped 6 bases and J dropped 4; count of bases not matched to a gene: 6. This CDR3 spans 14 amino acids. The germline gives CDR1 KGHSH, CDR2 LQKENI.

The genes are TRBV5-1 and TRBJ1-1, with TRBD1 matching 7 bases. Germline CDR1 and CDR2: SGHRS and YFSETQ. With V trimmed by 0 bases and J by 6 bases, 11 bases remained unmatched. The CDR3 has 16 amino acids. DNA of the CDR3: TGCGCCAGCAGCTTGGCGACAGGGAACTCGTACGCTGAAGCTTTCTTT. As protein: CASSLATGNSYAEAFF.

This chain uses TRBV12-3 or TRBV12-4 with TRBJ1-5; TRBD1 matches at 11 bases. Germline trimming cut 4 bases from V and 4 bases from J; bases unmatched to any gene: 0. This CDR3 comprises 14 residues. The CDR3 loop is CASSWDRGNQPQHF. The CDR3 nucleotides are TGTGCCAGCAGTTGGGACAGGGGGAATCAGCCCCAGCATTTT.

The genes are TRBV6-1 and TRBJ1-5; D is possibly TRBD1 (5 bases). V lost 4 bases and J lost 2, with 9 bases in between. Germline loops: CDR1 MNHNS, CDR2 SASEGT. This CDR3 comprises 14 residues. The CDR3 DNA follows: TGTGCCAGCAGTGTGCAGGGAGGCAATCAGCCCCAGCATTTT. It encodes CASSVQGGNQPQHF.

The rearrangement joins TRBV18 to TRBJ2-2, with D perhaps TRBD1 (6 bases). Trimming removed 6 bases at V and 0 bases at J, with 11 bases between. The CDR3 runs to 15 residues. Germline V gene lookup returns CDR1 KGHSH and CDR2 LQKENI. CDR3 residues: CASSPRQANTGELFF. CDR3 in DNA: TGTGCCAGCTCCCCCCGACAGGCGAACACCGGGGAGCTGTTTTTT.

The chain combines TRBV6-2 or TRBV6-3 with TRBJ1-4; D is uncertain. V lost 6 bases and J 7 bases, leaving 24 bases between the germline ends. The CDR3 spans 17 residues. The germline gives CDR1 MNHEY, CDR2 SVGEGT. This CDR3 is CASSQVPPGLGSEKLFF. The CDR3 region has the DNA TGTGCCAGCAGCCAAGTCCCGCCGGGCCTAGGAAGTGAAAAACTGTTTTTT.

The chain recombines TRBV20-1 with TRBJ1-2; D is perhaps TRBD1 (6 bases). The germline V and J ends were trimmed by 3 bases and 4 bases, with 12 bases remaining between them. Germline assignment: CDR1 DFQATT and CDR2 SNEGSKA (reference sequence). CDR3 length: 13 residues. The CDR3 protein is CSASWGQSYGYTF. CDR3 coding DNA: TGCAGTGCTAGTTGGGGGCAGAGCTATGGCTACACCTTC.

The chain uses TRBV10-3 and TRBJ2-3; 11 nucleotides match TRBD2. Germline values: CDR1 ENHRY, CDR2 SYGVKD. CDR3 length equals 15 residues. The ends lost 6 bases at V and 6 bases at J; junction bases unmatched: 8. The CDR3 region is CAISLDPSGGDTQYF. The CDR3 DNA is TGTGCCATCAGCCTCGACCCTAGCGGGGGGGATACGCAGTATTTT.

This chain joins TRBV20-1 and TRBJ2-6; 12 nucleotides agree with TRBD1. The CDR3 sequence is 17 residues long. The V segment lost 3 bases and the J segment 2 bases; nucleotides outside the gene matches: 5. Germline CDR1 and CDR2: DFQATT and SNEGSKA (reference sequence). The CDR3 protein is CSARGQGALTGANVLTF. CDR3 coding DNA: TGCAGTGCTAGGGGACAGGGGGCGCTGACTGGGGCCAACGTCCTGACTTTC.

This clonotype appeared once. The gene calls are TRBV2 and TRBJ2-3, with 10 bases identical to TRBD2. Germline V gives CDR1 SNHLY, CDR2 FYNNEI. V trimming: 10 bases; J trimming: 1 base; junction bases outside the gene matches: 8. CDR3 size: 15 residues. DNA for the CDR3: TGTGCCACCTTTCCCGGGACTAGCGGCACAGATACGCAGTATTTT. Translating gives CATFPGTSGTDTQYF.

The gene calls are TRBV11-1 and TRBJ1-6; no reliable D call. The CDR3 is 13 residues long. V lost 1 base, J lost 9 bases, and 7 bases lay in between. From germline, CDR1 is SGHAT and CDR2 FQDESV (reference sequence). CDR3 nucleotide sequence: TGTGCCAGCAGCTTAGAATACAGTTCACCCCTCCACTTT. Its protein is CASSLEYSSPLHF.

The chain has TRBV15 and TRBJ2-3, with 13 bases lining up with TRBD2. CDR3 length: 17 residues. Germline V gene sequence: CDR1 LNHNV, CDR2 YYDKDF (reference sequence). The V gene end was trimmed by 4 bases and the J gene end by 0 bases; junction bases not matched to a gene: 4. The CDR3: CATSKTSGRSSTDTQYF. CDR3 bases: TGTGCCACCAGCAAGACTAGCGGGAGGTCTAGCACAGATACGCAGTATTTT. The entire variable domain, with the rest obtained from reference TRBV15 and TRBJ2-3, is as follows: DAMVIQNPRYQVTQFGKPVTLSCSQTLNHNVMYWYQQKSSQAPKLLFHYYDKDFNNEADTPDNFQSRRPNTSFCFLDIRSPGLGDTAMYLCATSKTSGRSSTDTQYFGPGTRLTVL.

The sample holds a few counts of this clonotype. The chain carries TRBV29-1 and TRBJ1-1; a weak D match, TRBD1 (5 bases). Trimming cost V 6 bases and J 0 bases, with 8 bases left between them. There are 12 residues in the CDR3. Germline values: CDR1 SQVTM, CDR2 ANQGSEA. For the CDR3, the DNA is TGCAGCGTCAACAGGATGAACACTGAAGCTTTCTTT. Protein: CSVNRMNTEAFF.

This CDR3 is CASSLISSHRTLVEQYF. The CDR3 nucleotides read TGTGCCAGCAGCTTAATATCAAGTCATCGGACCCTGGTCGAGCAGTACTTC. The rearrangement joins TRBV7-8 to TRBJ2-7, with D unresolved. The CDR3 spans 17 residues. Trimming took off 2 bases at V and 6 bases at J, with 23 bases between the two ends. Germline V gene sequence: CDR1 SGHVS, CDR2 FQNEAQ.

The CDR3 sequence: CASSHSGPGYEQYF. DNA of the CDR3: TGTGCCAGCAGCCACAGCGGGCCTGGCTACGAGCAGTACTTC. The chain links TRBV7-2 to TRBJ2-7; possibly TRBD2 for D (6 bases). The ends were cut back, 5 bases at V and 3 bases at J, with 14 bases in the middle. CDR1 and CDR2 (germline): SGHTA, FQGNSA. The CDR3 has 14 residues.